One and the same sample provided the 20 T cell receptor beta chains below, sequenced in a study of T cells in Graves' hyperthyroidism and ophthalmopathy. Using RNA transcripts as the source, TCR beta CDR3 regions were amplified. First-round RT-PCR targeting the TCR CDR3 was performed with the HTBI primer set. TCRdb ran MiXCR on the multiplex PCR reads and lists one entry per CDR3 protein. Of a few hundred thousand distinct CDR3 sequences in the sample, about an eighth are singletons; the top ten hold about 17%. Sequencing input: blood. These receptors all come from a woman aged 18-30 years with Graves' hyperthyroidism.

V gene TRBV6-5 combines with J gene TRBJ1-2, with TRBD1 identical over 7 bases. Germline lookup yields CDR1 MNHEY and CDR2 SVGAGI. The CDR3 has 17 residues. V trimming: 0 bases; J trimming: 4 bases; junction bases outside the gene matches: 11. CDR3 residues: CASSYSTSGTVFYGYTF. The CDR3 region has the DNA TGTGCCAGCAGTTACTCGACATCCGGGACAGTATTCTATGGCTACACCTTC.

At least ten counts were recorded for this clonotype. The gene calls are TRBV3-1 and TRBJ2-1, with D unclear. CDR3 size: 14 residues. V shed 0 bases and J shed 4 bases, with 7 bases lying between them. CDR1 and CDR2 from the germline V gene are LGHDT and YNNKEL (reference sequence). CDR3 bases: TGTGCCAGCAGCCAAGATTGGCAGTACAATGAGCAGTTCTTC. Translation gives CASSQDWQYNEQFF.

A few counts support this clonotype. The CDR3 protein is CASSMRQIYGYTF. The DNA for the CDR3 is TGTGCCAGTAGTATGAGGCAGATTTATGGCTACACCTTC. J is TRBJ1-2 and V is TRBV19; unclear D gene. CDR1 is LNHDA and CDR2 is SQIVND in the germline V gene (reference sequence). The CDR3 is 13 amino acids. With 3 bases removed from V and 5 bases from J, the gap between germline ends came to 10 bases.

This clonotype was detected many times. The chain has TRBV7-8 and TRBJ2-5; 11 nucleotides align to TRBD2. Losses at the gene ends were 7 bases for V and 4 bases for J; bases not matched to a gene: 20. CDR1 SGHVS and CDR2 FQNEAQ come from the germline V gene. This CDR3 spans 19 amino acids. This chain's CDR3 is CASNIPWIAGGPGGETQYF. CDR3 DNA sequence: TGTGCCAGCAACATCCCGTGGATAGCGGGAGGGCCCGGGGGAGAGACCCAGTACTTC.

This clonotype was counted many times. The J gene is TRBJ2-3, the V gene TRBV11-2; D perhaps matches TRBD2 (5 bases). Germline V lookup: CDR1 SGHAT, CDR2 FQNNGV. The CDR3 covers 14 residues. The V gene lost 11 bases and the J gene lost 5 bases, with 20 bases spanning the gap. Written as DNA, the CDR3 is TGTGCCGGGAGCTTTGGCGGTTCAGGAGATACGCAGTATTTT. Translation gives CAGSFGGSGDTQYF.

This chain joins TRBV15 and TRBJ1-1; no reliable D call. The CDR3 sequence is 13 residues long. The V end lost 0 bases, the J end lost 3 bases, and 5 bases lay between the germline ends. Germline CDR1 LNHNV, CDR2 YYDKDF (reference sequence). CDR3 coding DNA: TGTGCCACCAGCAGAGAGGGAGACACTGAAGCTTTCTTT. It is translated as CATSREGDTEAFF. Full variable domain (outside the CDR3, taken from reference TRBV15 and TRBJ1-1): DAMVIQNPRYQVTQFGKPVTLSCSQTLNHNVMYWYQQKSSQAPKLLFHYYDKDFNNEADTPDNFQSRRPNTSFCFLDIRSPGLGDTAMYLCATSREGDTEAFFGQGTRLTVV.

This clonotype has just a few counts. The chain employs TRBV14 and TRBJ1-2, with a possible D match to TRBD1 (6 bases). CDR3 length equals 14 residues. Trimming stripped 2 bases from V and 7 bases from J, with 14 bases between. Germline CDR1 SGHDN, CDR2 FVKESK. This CDR3 is CASSQNTGTRGYTF. CDR3 nucleotides: TGTGCCAGCAGCCAAAATACCGGGACACGTGGCTACACCTTC.

This chain connects TRBV18 to TRBJ1-3; D perhaps matches TRBD1 (5 bases). The CDR3 runs 15 residues. Trimming took off 3 bases at V and 0 bases at J, with 9 bases between the two ends. The germline CDR1 and CDR2 sequences are KGHSH and LQKENI. In DNA form, the CDR3 reads TGTGCCAGCTCACCGCCCGGGGGCTCTGGAAACACCATATATTTT. It specifies CASSPPGGSGNTIYF.

In this sample, this clonotype turned up many times. The chain employs TRBV27 and TRBJ1-1, with a weak D call TRBD1 (6 bases). Per germline, CDR1 MNHEY and CDR2 SMNVEV (reference sequence). CDR3 length: 13 amino acids. V was shortened by 3 bases and J by 7 bases, with 12 bases between the two germline ends. The CDR3 DNA sequence: TGTGCCAGCAGTTTTGGGGGCCCATATGAAGCTTTCTTT. It codes for CASSFGGPYEAFF.

This clonotype appeared many times. The V and J genes are TRBV20-1 and TRBJ2-6; 9 bases align to TRBD2. V shed 3 bases and J 0 bases; nucleotides not matched to a gene: 6. Germline lookup yields CDR1 DFQATT and CDR2 SNEGSKA (reference sequence). This CDR3 contains 17 residues. The CDR3 nucleotides are TGCAGTGCTAGGGTGCGGGAGGGCGACTCTGGGGCCAACGTCCTGACTTTC. This gives the protein CSARVREGDSGANVLTF.

This clonotype has ten or more counts. The J gene is TRBJ2-2, the V gene TRBV12-3 or TRBV12-4; 10 bases map to TRBD2. The CDR3 has 17 residues. V lost 7 bases and J lost 2; bases outside the gene matches: 10. DNA for the CDR3: TGTGCCAGCACTCCCACCCGGACTAGCGGAAACACCGGGGAGCTGTTTTTT. Encoded protein: CASTPTRTSGNTGELFF.

This clonotype was found many times. The chain uses TRBV19 and TRBJ2-3; 10 bases are a match to TRBD1. Germline CDR1 LNHDA, CDR2 SQIVND (reference sequence). V dropped 9 bases and J dropped 0; count of bases not matched to a gene: 3. CDR3 size: 14 residues. The CDR3 loop reads CASRDRGSTDTQYF. The CDR3 DNA reads TGTGCCAGCCGGGACAGGGGAAGCACAGATACGCAGTATTTT.

This clonotype was detected many times. The chain is built from TRBV7-3 and TRBJ2-1; the D is unclear. In germline, CDR1 is SGHTA, CDR2 FQGTGA. V gave up 3 bases and J gave up 9 bases, with 15 bases separating them. The CDR3 sequence is 14 residues long. The CDR3 bases are TGTGCCAGCAGCTTGGGTTACGGGTTGGGTGAGCAGTTCTTC. This translates into CASSLGYGLGEQFF.

Points on this clonotype: Germline and junction disagree at one end, which may indicate a read error. CDR3: CVSSCRERPPEAFF. CDR3 sequence (DNA): TGTGTCAGTAGCTGCAGGGAGAGGCCCCCTGAAGCTTTCTTT. The chain is built from TRBV19 and TRBJ1-1; D possibly corresponds to TRBD1 (5 bases). Germline-derived CDR1 and CDR2 are LNHDA and SQIVND (reference sequence). The CDR3 runs to 14 residues.

This clonotype was recorded many times. V usage is TRBV10-3 and J usage is TRBJ1-4, with D perhaps matching TRBD1 (5 bases). The CDR3 extends over 14 amino acids. Germline assignment: CDR1 ENHRY and CDR2 SYGVKD. V lost 6 bases, J lost 8 bases, and 16 bases lay in between. CDR3 in DNA: TGTGCCATCAGCCACACCGGGACCGCGGAAAAACTGTTTTTT. It yields the protein CAISHTGTAEKLFF.

This clonotype was observed at least ten times. The CDR3 sequence: CASSLAGGINQPQHF. CDR3 nucleotides: TGTGCCAGCAGCTTAGCCGGCGGTATCAATCAGCCCCAGCATTTT. The chain couples TRBV11-2 to TRBJ1-5, with unresolved D. The length of the CDR3 is 15 residues. Per the germline V gene, CDR1 is SGHAT and CDR2 is FQNNGV. With 1 base removed from V and 3 bases from J, the gap between germline ends came to 10 bases.

Points on this clonotype: Possible read error: a much larger clone is one base away. The rearrangement uses TRBV2 and TRBJ1-4; D is undetermined. The germline gives CDR1 SNHLY, CDR2 FYNNEI. The germline V and J ends were trimmed by 6 bases and 0 bases, with 14 bases remaining between them. CDR3 length: 16 amino acids. The CDR3, as DNA: TGTGCCAGCAGCGAGGGAGCTCTTGCAACTAATGAAAAACTGTTTTTT. Its translation is CASSEGALATNEKLFF.

A few counts support this clonotype. The rearrangement uses TRBV6-1 and TRBJ1-2; 8 nucleotides line up with TRBD1. This CDR3 comprises 13 residues. Trimming removed 7 bases from V and 8 bases from J; junction bases left unmatched: 9. Germline-derived CDR1 and CDR2 are MNHNS and SASEGT. In DNA, the CDR3 is TGTGCCAGCACCCCCTCCCAGGGGGCGGGCTACACCTTC. This translates into CASTPSQGAGYTF.

This chain joins TRBV19 and TRBJ1-2; 11 nucleotides match TRBD1. The V segment lost 4 bases and the J segment 0 bases; nucleotides outside the gene matches: 4. Looked up from germline, CDR1 is LNHDA and CDR2 is SQIVND (reference sequence). The CDR3 loop spans 16 amino acids. Here the CDR3 DNA reads TGTGCCAGTAGTACCCGGACAGGGGGCTCTAACTATGGCTACACCTTC. Its protein product is CASSTRTGGSNYGYTF.

Ten or more counts support this clonotype. This chain links TRBV20-1 with TRBJ1-5; possible D gene TRBD1, 5 bases. This CDR3 is 12 amino acids long. From germline, CDR1 is DFQATT and CDR2 SNEGSKA (reference sequence). Trimming took off 3 bases at V and 6 bases at J, with 9 bases between the two ends. CDR3 sequence reads: CSARQGGQPQHF. The CDR3 DNA reads TGCAGTGCTAGGCAGGGAGGTCAGCCCCAGCATTTT.